Below are 27 T cell receptor beta chains sequenced from a single sample in a study of shared clonotypes between healthy human individuals. The naive CD8 fraction comprised CD45RO-negative cells positively selected for CCR7 and excluded terminally differentiated effector memory CD45RA+ cells. The assay was immunoSEQ multiplex PCR, and TCRdb's table has in-frame clones only and misses some. The profile covers around 2,000,000 clones, with approximately 94% appearing a single time and 0.85% to 1.2% taken by the ten largest. What was sequenced was naive CD8+ T cells sorted from blood. The receptor source for this set is a man between 18 and 35 years old in good health.

A note on this clone: Within the sample, other DNA sequences also encode this same CDR3. The genes are TRBV4-1 and TRBJ2-7; D call uncertain. Germline CDR1 is MGHRA and CDR2 is YSYEKL. The CDR3 covers 12 residues. V lost 4 bases and J 4 bases, leaving 8 bases between the germline ends. For the CDR3, the DNA is TGCGCCAGCAGCCCTGATTTGTACGAGCAGTACTTC. Protein sequence: CASSPDLYEQYF.

The chain recombines TRBV14 with TRBJ2-1; tentatively, D is TRBD1 or TRBD2 (6 bases each). The length of the CDR3 is 17 residues. Per germline, CDR1 SGHDN and CDR2 FVKESK. V was clipped by 0 bases and J by 0 bases, with 12 bases between them. The CDR3 coding sequence is TGTGCCAGCAGCCAAGAGCTGGGGGGCCGCTCCTACAATGAGCAGTTCTTC. It is translated as CASSQELGGRSYNEQFF.

This chain links TRBV29-1 with TRBJ2-7, with TRBD1 identical over 10 bases. The trim removed 4 bases at V and 4 bases at J, leaving 4 bases unmatched. Germline assignment: CDR1 SQVTM and CDR2 ANQGSEA. This CDR3 contains 13 residues. CDR3 residues: CSVADRGAYEQYF. CDR3 bases: TGCAGCGTTGCGGACAGGGGGGCGTACGAGCAGTACTTC.

With regard to this clone: Distinct nucleotide sequences in the sample also encode this CDR3. The chain has TRBV9 and TRBJ2-1, with 11 bases fitting TRBD2. The V gene's germline CDR1 is SGDLS and CDR2 YYNGEE. This CDR3 is built from 15 residues. V shed 0 bases and J 6 bases; nucleotides not matched to a gene: 2. Here the CDR3 DNA reads TGTGCCAGCAGCGTAGGAGGGACTAGCGGCAATGAGCAGTTCTTC. The encoded protein is CASSVGGTSGNEQFF. The whole variable domain, remainder taken from reference TRBV9 and TRBJ2-1, is DSGVTQTPKHLITATGQRVTLRCSPRSGDLSVYWYQQSLDQGLQFLIQYYNGEERAKGNILERFSAQQFPDLHSELNLSSLELGDSALYFCASSVGGTSGNEQFFGPGTRLTVL.

Details on this clone: Sequence at one end of the junction differs from germline and may be a read error. The V call is TRBV4-1, the J call TRBJ2-1, with 11 bases identical to TRBD1. Germline CDR1 and CDR2: MGHRA and YSYEKL. The CDR3 covers 12 residues. The CDR3 loop is CASSNPDRGQLF. The CDR3 DNA sequence: TGCGCCAGCAGCAACCCGGACAGGGGGCAGCTCTTC.

J is TRBJ2-1 and V is TRBV10-1; a weak D match, TRBD2 (7 bases). The CDR3 is 16 residues long. Germline V gene sequence: CDR1 WNHNN, CDR2 SYGVQD (reference sequence). The germline V and J ends were trimmed by 4 bases and 4 bases, with 17 bases remaining between them. CDR3 nucleotide sequence: TGCGCCAGCAGTGCCCTGGAGGGGGGGGGATACAATGAGCAGTTCTTC. As protein: CASSALEGGGYNEQFF.

The gene calls are TRBV7-2 and TRBJ2-2, with D tentatively TRBD1 or TRBD2 (5 bases each). This CDR3 spans 14 amino acids. The germline CDR1 and CDR2 sequences are SGHTA and FQGNSA. V was pared by 6 bases and J by 4 bases, with 12 bases between. CDR3 sequence reads: CASRTGTSTGELFF. In DNA, the CDR3 is TGTGCCAGCAGAACCGGGACGTCCACCGGGGAGCTGTTTTTT.

The chain joins TRBV10-1 to TRBJ2-3; 11 bases are shared with TRBD2. Germline V gene data show CDR1 as WNHNN and CDR2 as SYGVQD (reference sequence). The CDR3 loop spans 16 amino acids. V lost 3 bases and J lost 0; bases outside the gene matches: 2. The CDR3 nucleotides read TGCGCCAGCAGTGAACCTAGCGGGGGGAGCACAGATACGCAGTATTTT. Protein: CASSEPSGGSTDTQYF.

This sequence joins TRBV4-3 and TRBJ1-1; D remains unclear. The CDR3 spans 15 residues. Deletions cut 0 bases from V and 4 bases from J, with 12 bases between. CDR1 is LGHNA, CDR2 YSLEER, per germline. The CDR3 region is CASSQEKGSFTEAFF. CDR3 coding DNA: TGCGCCAGCAGCCAAGAGAAGGGCAGTTTCACTGAAGCTTTCTTT.

The V and J genes are TRBV7-9 and TRBJ2-1; 11 nucleotides align to TRBD2. Germline lookup yields CDR1 SEHNR and CDR2 FQNEAQ (reference sequence). The trim removed 1 base at V and 8 bases at J, leaving 7 bases unmatched. The CDR3 length is 16 residues. The CDR3 loop is CASSLGLAGGVDEQFF. DNA for the CDR3: TGTGCCAGCAGCTTAGGTCTAGCGGGGGGCGTGGATGAGCAGTTCTTC. The whole variable domain, filled in from reference TRBV7-9 and TRBJ2-1, reads DTGVSQNPRHKITKRGQNVTFRCDPISEHNRLYWYRQTLGQGPEFLTYFQNEAQLEKSRLLSDRFSAERPKGSFSTLEIQRTEQGDSAMYLCASSLGLAGGVDEQFFGPGTRLTVL.

The CDR3 region has the DNA TGCGCCAGCAGCCTGGACAGCCTTACTGAAGCTTTCTTT. Protein: CASSLDSLTEAFF. The V gene is TRBV5-1, the J gene TRBJ1-1; D is perhaps TRBD1 (6 bases). There are 13 residues in the CDR3. The V end was cut by 4 bases, the J end by 5 bases, with 12 bases between. Germline assignment: CDR1 SGHRS and CDR2 YFSETQ.

V is TRBV6-5 and J is TRBJ1-1, with D possibly matching TRBD1 (5 bases). The CDR3 is 16 residues long. Germline V gene sequence: CDR1 MNHEY, CDR2 SVGAGI. Deletions cut 0 bases from V and 2 bases from J, with 13 bases between. Here the CDR3 DNA reads TGTGCCAGCAGTTACTCGTGGGGGGAACGCAACACTGAAGCTTTCTTT. Protein sequence: CASSYSWGERNTEAFF.

The rearrangement joins TRBV19 to TRBJ2-7, with 7 bases aligning to TRBD2. The CDR3 totals 14 residues. The junction had 9 bases not matched to a gene; V was cut back by 4 bases and J by 6 bases. Germline lookup yields CDR1 LNHDA and CDR2 SQIVND (reference sequence). The DNA for the CDR3 is TGTGCCAGTAGTAGGGAGGGCCTCCGCTTCGAGCAGTACTTC. Its translation is CASSREGLRFEQYF.

V and J are TRBV6-1 and TRBJ2-7, with a tentative D call TRBD2 (7 bases). From germline, CDR1 is MNHNS and CDR2 SASEGT. V was pared by 7 bases and J by 3 bases, with 16 bases between. The CDR3 is 14 residues long. CDR3 residues: CASNYRGAVYEQYF. The CDR3 DNA sequence: TGTGCCAGCAATTATCGGGGGGCGGTCTACGAGCAGTACTTC.

The J gene is TRBJ2-3, the V gene TRBV10-3; a weak D match, TRBD2 (5 bases). The length of the CDR3 is 14 residues. Germline CDR1 ENHRY, CDR2 SYGVKD. Trimming shortened V by 2 bases and J by 6 bases, and 12 bases separated the two germline ends. CDR3 in amino acids: CAISEAASLDTQYF. The CDR3 region has the DNA TGTGCCATCAGTGAGGCTGCTAGCCTGGATACGCAGTATTTT.

The chain links TRBV28 to TRBJ1-5; D is unclear. The CDR3 has 16 residues. The germline V gene has CDR1 MDHEN and CDR2 SYDVKM. The V end lost 5 bases, the J end lost 0 bases, and 14 bases lay between the germline ends. CDR3 sequence reads: CASSPKFGYSNQPQHF. The CDR3, as DNA: TGTGCCAGCAGTCCAAAGTTCGGTTATAGCAATCAGCCCCAGCATTTT.

V is TRBV19 and J is TRBJ1-4; 7 bases line up with TRBD1. V was pared by 4 bases and J by 6 bases, with 8 bases of the junction left unmatched. The V gene's germline CDR1 is LNHDA and CDR2 SQIVND (reference sequence). This CDR3 is 15 amino acids long. CDR3 nucleotide sequence: TGTGCCAGTAGTACTTACCCAGGGGGTGATGAAAAACTGTTTTTT. As protein: CASSTYPGGDEKLFF.

This chain links TRBV4-1 with TRBJ2-7, with TRBD2 as a possible D gene (6 bases). V was clipped by 6 bases and J by 6 bases, with 15 bases between them. The germline CDR1 and CDR2 sequences are MGHRA and YSYEKL. There are 13 residues in the CDR3. CDR3 nucleotide sequence: TGCGCCAGCAGAGGAGGGACGGCTCGCGAGCAGTACTTC. Amino acids: CASRGGTAREQYF.

This clone has just a few counts. The chain carries TRBV6-6 and TRBJ1-2, with a tentative D call TRBD1 (5 bases). CDR1 MNHNY and CDR2 SVGAGI come from the germline V gene (reference sequence). V lost 6 bases and J lost 6, with 14 bases in between. This CDR3 spans 13 amino acids. The CDR3 DNA sequence: TGTGCCAGCAGCCCGACAGAAATCGATGGCTACACCTTC. Residues: CASSPTEIDGYTF.

The gene calls are TRBV27 and TRBJ2-1, with 8 bases lining up with TRBD1. CDR3 length equals 17 residues. The junction had 8 bases not matched to a gene; V was cut back by 4 bases and J by 0 bases. Germline CDR1 reads MNHEY; CDR2 reads SMNVEV (reference sequence). As DNA, the CDR3 is TGTGCCAGCAGTTCTCAACAGGGGGAAAGCTCCTACAATGAGCAGTTCTTC. Translated, it gives CASSSQQGESSYNEQFF.

In regard to this clone: An end of the junction does not agree with germline; a read error may underlie this. V gene TRBV7-7 combines with J gene TRBJ2-7; D may be TRBD2 (5 bases). Germline CDR1 and CDR2: SSHAT and FNYEAQ (reference sequence). The CDR3 consists of 18 residues. CDR3 region: CASSLASPFSAVGYEQYF. CDR3 DNA: TGTGCTAGCAGCTTAGCGAGTCCCTTTAGTGCGGTGGGCTACGAGCAGTACTTC.

This chain links TRBV5-6 with TRBJ2-1; tentative D call: TRBD2 (5 bases). Germline CDR1 and CDR2: SGHDT and YYEEEE. This CDR3 is 17 amino acids long. Trimming removed 2 bases from V and 1 base from J, with 16 bases in between. CDR3 sequence: CASSFLSGELSYNEQFF. The CDR3 DNA reads as TGTGCCAGCAGCTTCTTGTCCGGGGAACTATCCTACAATGAGCAGTTCTTC.

The chain couples TRBV28 to TRBJ2-7, with 7 positions matching TRBD1. The CDR3 sequence is 16 residues long. With 6 bases clipped from V and 3 bases from J, the junction kept 14 bases outside the gene matches. The germline gives CDR1 MDHEN, CDR2 SYDVKM. In nucleotides, the CDR3 is TGTGCCAGCAGGCCCATTAAAAAGGACAGGTTCTACGAGCAGTACTTC. Translating it yields CASRPIKKDRFYEQYF.

V gene TRBV9 combines with J gene TRBJ2-2; D may match TRBD1 or TRBD2 (5 bases each). The ends were cut back, 2 bases at V and 9 bases at J, with 14 bases in the middle. The V gene's germline CDR1 is SGDLS and CDR2 YYNGEE. The CDR3 sequence is 14 residues long. The CDR3 sequence is CASSVWDGPRELFF. The DNA for the CDR3 is TGTGCCAGCAGCGTCTGGGACGGCCCCCGGGAGCTGTTTTTT.

The V gene is TRBV30, the J gene TRBJ2-4; 7 positions agree with TRBD1. Trimming at V came to 5 bases and at J to 3 bases, leaving 4 bases not matched to a gene. The CDR3 covers 13 residues. In germline, CDR1 is GTSNPN, CDR2 SVGIG (reference sequence). In DNA form, the CDR3 reads TGTGCCTGGGAGGGACAGCACAAAAACATTCAGTACTTC. Translating gives CAWEGQHKNIQYF.

The gene calls are TRBV4-1 and TRBJ1-1; no clear D. Germline V gene data show CDR1 as MGHRA and CDR2 as YSYEKL. The CDR3 loop spans 15 amino acids. V was pared by 5 bases and J by 0 bases, with 13 bases between. The CDR3 DNA reads TGCGCCAGCAGCTACGGGCCGGGGATGAACACTGAAGCTTTCTTT. Encoded protein: CASSYGPGMNTEAFF.

The rearrangement links TRBV4-3 to TRBJ2-1; D call uncertain. Trimming stripped 4 bases from V and 8 bases from J, with 21 bases between. Germline CDR1 and CDR2: LGHNA and YSLEER. There are 16 residues in the CDR3. CDR3 in DNA: TGCGCCAGCAGCCTACGCTACGGTTGGCCCTTAGATGAGCAGTTCTTC. Translation gives CASSLRYGWPLDEQFF.